Listed below are T cell receptor beta chains from one sample, sequenced in a study of cytomegalovirus exposure and HLA in healthy donors. Sequencing used immunoSEQ multiplex PCR; TCRdb keeps in-frame clones, though not all of them. The table has over 150,000 clones, about two thirds seen once. Sample: PBMCs. Receptor source: a woman younger than 45 in good health and CMV-seronegative. CDR3s include the opening cysteine and the closing phenylalanine or tryptophan. The order of the fields is D gene, clone size, V gene, J gene, CDR3 protein, CDR3 DNA. The D gene is left open where the match is weak. Size is stated for part of the rows, as once, few or many counts, or as a class when the clone is expanded.

>-|-|TRBV15|TRBJ1-1
CATSRVPTGSLAEAFF
TGTGCCACCAGCAGAGTGCCGACAGGATCCCTTGCTGAAGCTTTCTTT
>TRBD2|-|TRBV7-9|TRBJ2-7
CASSFLAGGLEQYF
TGTGCCAGCAGCTTCCTAGCGGGGGGGCTCGAGCAGTACTTC
>-|-|TRBV29-1|TRBJ2-3
CSVDREVDTQYF
TGCAGCGTTGACAGGGAGGTAGATACGCAGTATTTT
>TRBD2|few|TRBV7-6|TRBJ2-1
CASSLEAGLARNEQFF
TGTGCCAGCAGCTTAGAGGCTGGACTAGCGCGAAATGAGCAGTTCTTC
>TRBD2|-|TRBV6-6|TRBJ2-1
CASSYTGTNNEQFF
TGTGCCAGCAGTTACACCGGGACTAACAATGAGCAGTTCTTC
>-|-|TRBV6-6|TRBJ2-2
CASSYSTFWAGELFF
TGTGCCAGCAGTTACTCGACTTTTTGGGCCGGGGAGCTGTTTTTT
>TRBD2|-|TRBV28|TRBJ2-1
CASSLNGLAGYNEQFF
TGTGCCAGCAGCTTAAATGGGCTAGCGGGGTACAATGAGCAGTTCTTC
>-|few|TRBV11-2|TRBJ2-1
CASSLDHGHEQFF
TGTGCCAGCAGCTTAGATCATGGCCACGAGCAGTTCTTC
>-|-|TRBV19|TRBJ2-5
CASSIALADAETQYF
TGTGCCAGTAGTATAGCTCTAGCCGACGCCGAGACCCAGTACTTC
>-|-|TRBV18|TRBJ1-4
CASSPIYRATNEKLFF
TGTGCCAGCTCCCCGATTTACAGGGCAACTAATGAAAAACTGTTTTTT
>TRBD2|-|TRBV30|TRBJ2-1
CAWSTGLAYNEQFF
TGTGCCTGGAGTACGGGACTAGCTTACAATGAGCAGTTCTTC
>TRBD1|-|TRBV27|TRBJ1-4
CASSSLGTGIEKLFF
TGTGCCAGCAGCTCTTTGGGGACAGGTATAGAAAAACTGTTTTTT
>TRBD1|-|TRBV7-2|TRBJ2-5
CASSSGTGGWETQYF
TGTGCCAGCAGCTCCGGGACAGGGGGCTGGGAGACCCAGTACTTC
>-|few|TRBV14|TRBJ1-1
CASSQARHGNTEAFF
TGTGCCAGCAGCCAAGCGCGTCATGGGAACACTGAAGCTTTCTTT
>-|-|TRBV30|TRBJ2-1
CAWSGTSSYNEQFF
TGTGCCTGGAGTGGTACCAGCTCCTACAATGAGCAGTTCTTC
>-|-|TRBV4-2|TRBJ1-3
CASSHRQSSGNTIYF
TGTGCCAGCAGCCATAGACAGAGCTCTGGAAACACCATATATTTT
>TRBD1|-|TRBV7-2|TRBJ2-1
CASSLDWDRDYNEQFF
TGTGCCAGCAGCTTAGATTGGGACAGGGATTACAATGAGCAGTTCTTC
>-|-|TRBV5-6|TRBJ1-6
CASIRRGDSGSPLHF
TGTGCCAGCATCCGCCGGGGGGACTCGGGGTCACCCCTCCACTTT
>TRBD2|-|TRBV6-5|TRBJ2-1
CASSYDAGGRYNEQFF
TGTGCCAGCAGTTACGATGCGGGGGGGCGATACAATGAGCAGTTCTTC
>TRBD2|-|TRBV7-6|TRBJ2-1
CASSFSGRGRNEQFF
TGTGCCAGCAGCTTCTCAGGGAGGGGCCGAAATGAGCAGTTCTTC
>TRBD1|few|TRBV6-5|TRBJ2-3
CASTEGGQGDTQYF
TGTGCCAGCACCGAGGGGGGACAGGGGGATACGCAGTATTTT
>-|-|TRBV7-9|TRBJ2-1
CASNRGSSYNEQFF
TGTGCCAGCAACCGAGGGAGCTCCTACAATGAGCAGTTCTTC
>-|-|TRBV5-6|TRBJ2-7
CASSFGHYYEQYF
TGTGCCAGCAGCTTCGGACACTACTACGAGCAGTACTTC
>TRBD1|-|TRBV6-6|TRBJ1-1
CASSYDRGRRAFF
TGTGCCAGCAGTTACGACAGGGGGCGTAGAGCTTTCTTT
>TRBD1|-|TRBV9|TRBJ2-7
CASSVGDRGEQYF
TGTGCCAGCAGCGTAGGGGACAGGGGCGAGCAGTACTTC
>TRBD1|-|TRBV28|TRBJ1-5
CASLGWGQGDQPQHF
TGTGCCAGCCTTGGATGGGGACAGGGCGATCAGCCCCAGCATTTT
>-|-|TRBV7-2|TRBJ2-7
CASSLVQSGDFGGDEQYF
TGTGCCAGCAGCTTAGTCCAAAGTGGGGACTTTGGTGGGGACGAGCAGTACTTC
>-|-|TRBV6-4|TRBJ2-3
CASSDDVADPTDTQYF
TGTGCCAGCAGTGACGACGTAGCGGACCCCACAGATACGCAGTATTTT
>-|-|TRBV19|TRBJ1-2
CASSIGQVGYGYTF
TGTGCCAGTAGTATAGGACAGGTCGGCTATGGCTACACCTTC
>-|-|TRBV25-1|TRBJ2-3
CATFHGGSTDTQYF
TGTGCCACCTTTCATGGGGGGTCCACAGATACGCAGTATTTT
>-|-|TRBV11-2|TRBJ2-3
CASSLGGGSDTQYF
TGTGCCAGCAGCCTAGGGGGGGGTTCAGATACGCAGTATTTT
>TRBD1|-|TRBV7-2|TRBJ1-3
CASSSGQARGNTIYF
TGTGCCAGCAGCTCCGGACAGGCACGGGGAAACACCATATATTTT
>-|-|TRBV4-3|TRBJ1-6
CASSQDGGPNNSPLHF
TGCGCCAGCAGCCAAGATGGAGGCCCCAATAATTCACCCCTCCACTTT
>TRBD2|once|TRBV25-1|TRBJ2-7
CASSEVGGGSNYEQYF
TGTGCCAGCAGTGAAGTTGGCGGGGGATCAAACTACGAGCAGTACTTC
>-|-|TRBV7-6|TRBJ2-5
CASNTLGGVYETQYF
TGTGCCAGCAACACCCTCGGAGGGGTTTATGAGACCCAGTACTTC